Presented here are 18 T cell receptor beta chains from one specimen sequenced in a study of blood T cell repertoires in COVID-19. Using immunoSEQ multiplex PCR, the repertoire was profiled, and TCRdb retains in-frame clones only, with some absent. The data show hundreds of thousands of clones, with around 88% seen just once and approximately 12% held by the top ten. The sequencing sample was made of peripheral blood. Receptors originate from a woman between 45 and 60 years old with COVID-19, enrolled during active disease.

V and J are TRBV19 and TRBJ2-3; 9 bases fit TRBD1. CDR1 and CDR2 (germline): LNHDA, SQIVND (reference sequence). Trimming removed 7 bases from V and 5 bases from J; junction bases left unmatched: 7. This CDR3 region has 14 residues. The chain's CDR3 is CASKRDRVLDTQYF. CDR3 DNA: TGTGCCAGTAAAAGGGACAGGGTGTTAGATACGCAGTATTTT.

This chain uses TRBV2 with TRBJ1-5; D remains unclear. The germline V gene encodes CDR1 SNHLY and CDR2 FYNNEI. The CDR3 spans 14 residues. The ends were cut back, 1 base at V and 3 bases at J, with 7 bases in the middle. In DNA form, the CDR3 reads TGTGCCAGCAGTGAAGGAGGCATCAATCAGCCCCAGCATTTT. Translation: CASSEGGINQPQHF. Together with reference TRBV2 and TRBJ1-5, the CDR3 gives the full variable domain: EPEVTQTPSHQVTQMGQEVILRCVPISNHLYFYWYRQILGQKVEFLVSFYNNEISEKSEIFDDQFSVERPDGSNFTLKIRSTKLEDSAMYFCASSEGGINQPQHFGDGTRLSIL.

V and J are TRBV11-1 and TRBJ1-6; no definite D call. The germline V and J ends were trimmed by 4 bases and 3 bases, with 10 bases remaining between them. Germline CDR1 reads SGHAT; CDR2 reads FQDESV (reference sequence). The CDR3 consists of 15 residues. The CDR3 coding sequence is TGTGCCAGCAGCTCCGACGGGTTCTATAATTCACCCCTCCACTTT. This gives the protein CASSSDGFYNSPLHF.

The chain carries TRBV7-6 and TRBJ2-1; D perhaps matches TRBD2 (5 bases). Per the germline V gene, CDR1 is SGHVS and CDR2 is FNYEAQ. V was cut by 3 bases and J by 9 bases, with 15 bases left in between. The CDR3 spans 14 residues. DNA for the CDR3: TGTGCCAGCAGCTTGGGAGAGCATATAGGTGAGCAGTTCTTC. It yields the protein CASSLGEHIGEQFF.

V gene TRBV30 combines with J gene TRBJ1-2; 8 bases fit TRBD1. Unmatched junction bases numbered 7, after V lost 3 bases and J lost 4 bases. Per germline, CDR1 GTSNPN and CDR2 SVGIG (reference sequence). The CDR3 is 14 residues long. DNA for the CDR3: TGTGCCTGGAGCAAAAGACAGGGGAGCTATGGCTACACCTTC. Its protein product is CAWSKRQGSYGYTF.

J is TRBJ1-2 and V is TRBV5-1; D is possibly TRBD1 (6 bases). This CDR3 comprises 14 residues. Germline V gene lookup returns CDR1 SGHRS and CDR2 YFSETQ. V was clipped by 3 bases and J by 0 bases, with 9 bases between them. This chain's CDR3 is CASSSGETNYGYTF. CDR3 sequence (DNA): TGCGCCAGCAGCTCAGGGGAGACTAACTATGGCTACACCTTC.

CDR3 sequence reads: CASSRRQGETGNTIYF. DNA of the CDR3: TGTGCCAGCAGCCGACGACAGGGGGAAACTGGAAACACCATATATTTT. The chain uses TRBV7-6 and TRBJ1-3, with 9 positions matching TRBD1. Germline V CDR1 and CDR2: SGHVS, FNYEAQ. V shed 5 bases, J shed 2 bases, and the junction held 7 bases outside the gene matches. This CDR3 has 16 amino acids.

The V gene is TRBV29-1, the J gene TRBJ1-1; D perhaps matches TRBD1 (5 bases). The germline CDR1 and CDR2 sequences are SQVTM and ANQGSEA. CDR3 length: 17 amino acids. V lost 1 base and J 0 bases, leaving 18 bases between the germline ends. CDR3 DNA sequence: TGCAGCGTTGAAGGGGTCCTTAGGGGTGCCATGAACACTGAAGCTTTCTTT. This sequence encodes CSVEGVLRGAMNTEAFF.

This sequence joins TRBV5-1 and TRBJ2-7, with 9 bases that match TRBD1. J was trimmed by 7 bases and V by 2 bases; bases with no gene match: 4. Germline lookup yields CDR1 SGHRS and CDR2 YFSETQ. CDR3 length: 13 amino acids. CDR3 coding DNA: TGCGCCAGCAGCTTTGGGACAGGGATGGAGCAGTACTTC. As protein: CASSFGTGMEQYF. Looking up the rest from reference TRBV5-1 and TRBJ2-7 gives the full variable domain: KAGVTQTPRYLIKTRGQQVTLSCSPISGHRSVSWYQQTPGQGLQFLFEYFSETQRNKGNFPGRFSGRQFSNSRSEMNVSTLELGDSALYLCASSFGTGMEQYFGPGTRLTVT.

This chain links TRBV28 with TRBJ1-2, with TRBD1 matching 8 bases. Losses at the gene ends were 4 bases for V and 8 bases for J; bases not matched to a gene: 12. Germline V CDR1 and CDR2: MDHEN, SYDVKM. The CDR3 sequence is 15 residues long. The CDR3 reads CASSSPGGASRGYTF. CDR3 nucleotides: TGTGCCAGCAGTTCGCCAGGGGGCGCATCGAGGGGCTACACCTTC.

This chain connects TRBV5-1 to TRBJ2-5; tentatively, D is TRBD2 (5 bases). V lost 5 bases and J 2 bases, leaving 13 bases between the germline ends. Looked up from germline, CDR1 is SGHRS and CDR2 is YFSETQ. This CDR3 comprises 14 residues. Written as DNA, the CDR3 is TGCGCCAGCAGGCCCCCGGGATTACAAGAGACCCAGTACTTC. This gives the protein CASRPPGLQETQYF.

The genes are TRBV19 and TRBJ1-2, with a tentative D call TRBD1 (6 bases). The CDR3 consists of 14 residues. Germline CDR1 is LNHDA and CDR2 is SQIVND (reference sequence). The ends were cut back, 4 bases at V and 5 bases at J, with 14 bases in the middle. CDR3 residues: CASSTGEQRYGYTF. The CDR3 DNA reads TGTGCCAGTAGTACAGGGGAGCAGCGATATGGCTACACCTTC.

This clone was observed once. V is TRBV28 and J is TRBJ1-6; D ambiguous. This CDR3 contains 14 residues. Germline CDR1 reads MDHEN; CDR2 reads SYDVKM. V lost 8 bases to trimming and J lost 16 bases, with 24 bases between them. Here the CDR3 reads CASGSGRRVGQLHF. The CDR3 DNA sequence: TGTGCCAGCGGCAGTGGCAGGAGGGTAGGCCAACTCCACTTT.

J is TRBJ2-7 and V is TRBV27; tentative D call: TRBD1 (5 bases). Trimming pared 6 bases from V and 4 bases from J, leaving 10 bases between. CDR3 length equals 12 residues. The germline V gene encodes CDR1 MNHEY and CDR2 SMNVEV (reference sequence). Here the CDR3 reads CASSRVGYEQYF. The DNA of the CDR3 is TGTGCCAGCAGCAGGGTTGGATACGAGCAGTACTTC.

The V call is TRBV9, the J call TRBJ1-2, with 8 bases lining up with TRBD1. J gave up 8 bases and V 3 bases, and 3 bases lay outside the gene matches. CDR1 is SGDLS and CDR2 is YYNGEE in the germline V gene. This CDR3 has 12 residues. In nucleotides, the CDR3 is TGTGCCAGCAGCGCCGACAGGGGAGGCTACACCTTC. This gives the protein CASSADRGGYTF.

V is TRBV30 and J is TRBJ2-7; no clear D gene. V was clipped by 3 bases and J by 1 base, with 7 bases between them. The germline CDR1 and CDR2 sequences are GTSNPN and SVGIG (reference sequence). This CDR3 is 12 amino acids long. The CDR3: CAWRKQSYEQYF. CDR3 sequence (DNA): TGTGCCTGGAGAAAACAATCCTACGAGCAGTACTTC.

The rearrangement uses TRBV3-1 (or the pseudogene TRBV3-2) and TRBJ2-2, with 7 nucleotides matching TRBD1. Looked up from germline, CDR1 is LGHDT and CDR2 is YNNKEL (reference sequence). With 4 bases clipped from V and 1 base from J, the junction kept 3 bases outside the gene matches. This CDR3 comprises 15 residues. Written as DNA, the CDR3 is TGTGCCAGCAGCCCACGACAGGGGAACACCGGGGAGCTGTTTTTT. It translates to CASSPRQGNTGELFF.

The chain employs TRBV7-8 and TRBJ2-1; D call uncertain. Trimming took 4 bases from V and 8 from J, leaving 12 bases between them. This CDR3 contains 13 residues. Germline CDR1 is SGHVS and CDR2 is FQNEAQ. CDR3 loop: CASSYSQAHEQFF. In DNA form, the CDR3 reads TGTGCCAGCAGCTATTCTCAGGCCCATGAGCAGTTCTTC.